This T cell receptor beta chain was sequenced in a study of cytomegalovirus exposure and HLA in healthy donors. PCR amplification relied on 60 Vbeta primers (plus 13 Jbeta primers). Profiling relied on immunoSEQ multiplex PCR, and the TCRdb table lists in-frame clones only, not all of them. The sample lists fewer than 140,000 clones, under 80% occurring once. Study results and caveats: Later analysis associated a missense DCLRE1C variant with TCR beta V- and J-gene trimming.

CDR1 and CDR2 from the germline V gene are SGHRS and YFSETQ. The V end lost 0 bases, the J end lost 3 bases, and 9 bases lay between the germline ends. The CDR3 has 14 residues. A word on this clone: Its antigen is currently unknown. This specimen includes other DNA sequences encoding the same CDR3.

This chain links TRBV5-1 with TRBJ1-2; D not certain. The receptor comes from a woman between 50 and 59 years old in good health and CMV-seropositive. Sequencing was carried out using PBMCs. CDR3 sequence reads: CASSLAPVDYGYTF. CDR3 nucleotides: TGCGCCAGCAGCTTGGCCCCGGTAGACTATGGCTACACCTTC.